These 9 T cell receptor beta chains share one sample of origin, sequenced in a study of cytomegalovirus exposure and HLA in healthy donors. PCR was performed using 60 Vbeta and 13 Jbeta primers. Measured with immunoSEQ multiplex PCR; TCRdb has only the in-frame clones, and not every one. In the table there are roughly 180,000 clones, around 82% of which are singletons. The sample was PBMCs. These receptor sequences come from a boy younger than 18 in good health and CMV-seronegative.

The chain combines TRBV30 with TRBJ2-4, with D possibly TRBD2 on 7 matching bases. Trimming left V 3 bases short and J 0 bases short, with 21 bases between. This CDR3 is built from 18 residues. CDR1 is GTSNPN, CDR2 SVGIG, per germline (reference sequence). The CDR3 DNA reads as TGTGCCTGGAGCGAATCCTTTAGGGGGGGGCGAGCCAAAAACATTCAGTACTTC. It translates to CAWSESFRGGRAKNIQYF.

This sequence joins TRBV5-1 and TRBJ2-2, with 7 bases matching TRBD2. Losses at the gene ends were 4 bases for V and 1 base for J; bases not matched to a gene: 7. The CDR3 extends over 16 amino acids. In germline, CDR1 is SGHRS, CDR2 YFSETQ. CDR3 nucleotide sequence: TGCGCCAGCAGCCCGGCGGGACTAAAGAACACCGGGGAGCTGTTTTTT. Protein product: CASSPAGLKNTGELFF.

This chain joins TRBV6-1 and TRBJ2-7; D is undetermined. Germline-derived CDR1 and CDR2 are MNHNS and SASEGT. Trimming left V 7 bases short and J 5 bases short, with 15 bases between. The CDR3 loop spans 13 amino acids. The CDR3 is CASTFNKNNEQYF. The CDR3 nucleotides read TGTGCCAGCACGTTTAACAAGAACAACGAGCAGTACTTC.

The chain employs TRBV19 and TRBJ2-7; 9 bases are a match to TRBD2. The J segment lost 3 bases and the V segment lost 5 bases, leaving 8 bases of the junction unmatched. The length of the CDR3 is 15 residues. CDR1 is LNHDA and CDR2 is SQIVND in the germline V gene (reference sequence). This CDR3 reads CASSAIAGVGYEQYF. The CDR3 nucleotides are TGTGCCAGTAGTGCCATAGCGGGAGTAGGCTACGAGCAGTACTTC.

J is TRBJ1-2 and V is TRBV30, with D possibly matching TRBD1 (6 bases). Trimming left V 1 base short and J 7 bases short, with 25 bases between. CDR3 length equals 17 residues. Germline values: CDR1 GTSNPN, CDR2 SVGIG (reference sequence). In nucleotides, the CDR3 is TGTGCCTGGAGTGACCATGACGGTATACAGGGAGCTGGTGGCTACACCTTC. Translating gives CAWSDHDGIQGAGGYTF.

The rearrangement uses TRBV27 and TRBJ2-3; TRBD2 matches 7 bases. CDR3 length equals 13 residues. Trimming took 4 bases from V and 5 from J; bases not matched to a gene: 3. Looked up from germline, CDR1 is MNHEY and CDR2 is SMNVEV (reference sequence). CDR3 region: CASSSGGRDTQYF. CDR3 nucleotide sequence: TGTGCCAGCAGTTCGGGCGGGAGAGATACGCAGTATTTT.

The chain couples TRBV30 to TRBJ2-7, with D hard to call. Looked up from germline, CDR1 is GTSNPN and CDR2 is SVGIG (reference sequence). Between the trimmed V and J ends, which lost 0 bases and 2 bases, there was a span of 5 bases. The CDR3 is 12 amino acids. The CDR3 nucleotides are TGTGCCTGGAGTGTTGGGCCCTACGAGCAGTACTTC. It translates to CAWSVGPYEQYF.

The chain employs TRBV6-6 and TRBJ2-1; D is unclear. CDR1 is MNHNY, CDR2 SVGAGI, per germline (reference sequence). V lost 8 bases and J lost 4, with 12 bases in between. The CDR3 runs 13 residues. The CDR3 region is CASSGTLYNEQFF. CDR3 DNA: TGTGCCAGCTCAGGCACTCTATACAATGAGCAGTTCTTC.

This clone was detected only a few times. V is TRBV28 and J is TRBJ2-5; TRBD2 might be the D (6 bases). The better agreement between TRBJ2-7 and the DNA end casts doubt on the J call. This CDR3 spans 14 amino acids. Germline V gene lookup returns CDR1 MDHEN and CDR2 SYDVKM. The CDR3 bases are TGTGCCAGCAGCCCTAGCGATTACTCCTACGAGCAGTACTTC. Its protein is CASSPSDYSYEQYF.